This T cell receptor (beta chain) derives from a study of shared clonotypes between healthy human individuals (dated by TCRdb to about 2020). In terms of the full investigation: A few men and two women, aged 18 to 49 years, made up the cohort. For each donor, three plates each were used for CD4 naive and CD4 memory, two plates were used for CD8 naive, and one plate was used for CD8 memory. Blood TCR repertoires of about 5 healthy adults were deeply sequenced to estimate repertoire size and the extent of clonotype sharing between individuals. To increase sequencing depth and limit assay-specific biases, different laboratories used diverse techniques to prepare libraries and sequence TCR repertoires. Per donor, leukapheresis produced somewhere between about 0.9 and 9.5 billion PBMCs.

TCR CDR3 regions were amplified from genomic DNA by multiplex PCR using the deep immunoSEQ assay. Extracted genomic DNA from each cell subset was distributed evenly across all wells of several immunoSEQ 96-well plates, and each plate was treated as a replicate. For sorted subsets, each replicate PCR was loaded with 200 to 250 ng genomic DNA, equivalent to 25,000 to 35,000 T cell genomes. Purified libraries were quantified with a Qubit 3.0 fluorometer, sized on a Bioanalyzer 2100, and re-quantified with the KAPA Library Quantification kit. Every immunoSEQ 96-well plate was sequenced on a separate single-read 150-cycle Illumina NextSeq 550 flow cell. As for how the authors treated the data: Because the immunoSEQ output included only junctional sequences and no quality scores, the filtering could not be the same as the filtering used for full-length reads. To assign V/J genes and CDR3, sequences were annotated against IMGT germline references using PyIR, a Python wrapper for IgBLAST v1.9. Reads with weak V/J assignments (E-value above 1e-6), missing CDR3, stop codons, out-of-frame junctions, or ambiguous translated residues were removed. A V3J clonotype was defined by an identical inferred V gene, J gene, and CDR3 amino acid sequence. Percentage overlap between repertoires was calculated by dividing the number of shared unique clonotypes by the size of the smaller repertoire. Repertoire richness was assessed with RTK rarefaction, the Chao1 estimator, and Recon v2.1 estimates of unobserved clonotypes. Generation probabilities were computed with OLGA for all TCRbeta clonotypes obtained by the gDNA method from a few donors. TCRdb holds this immuneACCESS table with in-frame rearrangements only. Some clones are missing; in checked studies, unresolved V genes explain under half, and the rest has no known cause. The D gene and trimming were derived from the DNA, and the V and J assignments and clone size from that table. The sample table lists millions of clones, approximately 95% of them with a count of one. The ten largest clonotypes hold about 1.1% of the sample.

V is trimmed back by 5 bases and J by 1 base, and the junction contains 4 bases that no gene match accounts for. The CDR1 and CDR2 encoded by the germline V gene (reference sequence) are SEHNR and FQNEAQ. From the cysteine up to the phenylalanine, the CDR3 has a length of 15 residues. The DNA shown is the 45-base CDR3, in frame from base 1. For the CD8 naive samples, CD45RO-negative cells were positively selected for CCR7, yielding a CD45RA+CCR7+ population from which TemRA cells were excluded. Healthy HIV-negative adults with no recently reported acute infections or vaccinations were included as donors. Every donor was a Caucasian adult residing in Nashville, Tennessee, USA. After blood collection by leukapheresis, PBMCs were isolated using Ficoll-Histopaque density gradient centrifugation and then cryopreserved in the vapor phase of liquid nitrogen. Analytical flow cytometry was used to check the purity and quantity of every magnetically sorted T cell population. Genomic DNA was isolated from every sorted fraction and measured by UV absorbance on a Nanodrop 2000c.

What the research found in general, with its limitations: Higher generation probabilities were observed for clonotypes shared by all four sorted-subset donors than for non-shared clonotypes. Because the study included a small number of donors, the genetic and exposure-history diversity represented was limited. Based on pairwise subsampling, the degree of clonotype sharing among donors was expected to be affected by sequencing depth. Across a handful of donors, about 4.5% of naive CD4, approximately 3.6% of naive CD8, approximately 2.5% of memory CD4, and 0.4% to 0.45% of memory CD8 clonotypes were shared. Incomplete sequencing was indicated by rarefaction of sorted-subset datasets, despite the large sequencing depth. Naive subsets generally had larger estimated clonotype richness than memory subsets did. Sampling was limited to blood, and TCR repertoires in tissue likely differ from TCR repertoires in blood.

Comment on this clone: It has no known antigen specificity. Within one base of it there is no much larger clone, and no base qualities were kept.

The sample comprised naive CD8+ T cells sorted from blood. Taken with the paper, the label for cell subset or site translates to: CD45RA+CCR7+. The source of this sequence is a man aged 18 to 30 in good health. The rearranged segments are TRBV7-9 and TRBJ1-2; TRBD1 lines up with 10 middle nucleotides. The DNA reads as follows: TGTGCCAGCAGCAACCGGGACAGGGGTAACTATGGCTACACCTTC. It translates as CASSNRDRGNYGYTF. The variable domain in full, with residues beyond the CDR3 obtained from the reference TRBV7-9 and TRBJ1-2 genes, is DTGVSQNPRHKITKRGQNVTFRCDPISEHNRLYWYRQTLGQGPEFLTYFQNEAQLEKSRLLSDRFSAERPKGSFSTLEIQRTEQGDSAMYLCASSNRDRGNYGYTFGSGTRLTVV.